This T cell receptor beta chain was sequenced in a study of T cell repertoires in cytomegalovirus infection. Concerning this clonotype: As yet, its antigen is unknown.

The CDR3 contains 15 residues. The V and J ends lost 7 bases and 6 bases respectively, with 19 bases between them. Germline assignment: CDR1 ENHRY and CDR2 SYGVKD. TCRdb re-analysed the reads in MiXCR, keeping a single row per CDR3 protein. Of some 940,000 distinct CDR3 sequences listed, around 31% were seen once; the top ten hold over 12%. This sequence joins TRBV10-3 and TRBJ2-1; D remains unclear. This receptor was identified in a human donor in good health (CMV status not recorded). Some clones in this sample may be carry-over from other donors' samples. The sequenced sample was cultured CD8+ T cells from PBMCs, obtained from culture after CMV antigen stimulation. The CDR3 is CAITAEEPLSNEQFF. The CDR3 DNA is TGTGCCATCACCGCAGAGGAACCCCTCTCCAATGAGCAGTTCTTC.